This is a list of T cell receptor beta chains from one sample in a study of T cell repertoires and Cas9 in healthy adults. Clones were sequenced by immunoSEQ multiplex PCR, and TCRdb holds only the in-frame ones, with some missing. This table has about 14,000 clones, roughly nine tenths appearing once. The sample consisted of Tregs (CD4+, CD25+, CD127-, CD137-, CD154-) from PBMCs; culture status not recorded. Source of these receptors: a human donor in good health. CDR3s include the opening cysteine and the closing phenylalanine or tryptophan. Fields, in order: D gene, clone size, J gene, V gene, CDR3 protein, CDR3 DNA. A D gene is named only where the DNA matches it firmly. Size tells how often a clone was seen (once, few, many) or the class of an expanded clone, and some rows leave it out.

>TRBD1|.|TRBJ2-5|TRBV23-1
CASLRTGGFQETQYF
TGCGCCAGCCTTCGGACAGGGGGTTTCCAAGAGACCCAGTACTTC
>.|.|TRBJ2-2|TRBV18
CASSPRSTGELFF
TGTGCCAGCTCACCAAGAAGCACCGGGGAGCTGTTTTTT
>.|.|TRBJ2-1|TRBV19
CASSSGLRKFF
TGTGCCAGTAGCTCGGGGTTGAGGAAGTTCTTC
>TRBD1|.|TRBJ1-6|TRBV4-1
CASSQDPSYRGALPLHF
TGCGCCAGCAGCCAAGATCCCTCGTACAGGGGGGCGTTACCCCTCCACTTT
>TRBD1|.|TRBJ1-2|TRBV5-1
CASSPIFGTEPYGYTF
TGCGCCAGCAGTCCTATTTTCGGGACAGAACCCTATGGCTACACCTTC
>.|.|TRBJ1-5|TRBV7-2
CASSLVQLQGQPQHF
TGTGCCAGCAGCTTAGTTCAGCTCCAGGGCCAGCCCCAGCATTTT
>TRBD2|.|TRBJ2-1|TRBV9
CASSARLAGAANEQFF
TGTGCCAGCAGCGCCCGACTAGCGGGGGCAGCAAATGAGCAGTTCTTC
>.|.|TRBJ1-6|TRBV7-2
CASSLRRGVNSPLHF
TGTGCCAGCAGCTTACGGAGGGGGGTTAATTCACCCCTCCACTTT
>.|.|TRBJ1-1|TRBV2
CASDGPGGAQGSTEAFF
TGTGCCAGTGACGGCCCCGGGGGCGCTCAGGGAAGCACTGAAGCTTTCTTT
>.|few|TRBJ2-1|TRBV7-9
CASSLSYGGSNNEQFF
TGTGCCAGCAGCTTATCGTACGGCGGGTCAAACAATGAGCAGTTCTTC
>TRBD2|.|TRBJ2-1|TRBV7-3
CASSLGLAGIHEQFF
TGTGCCAGCAGCTTAGGACTAGCGGGGATCCATGAGCAGTTCTTC
>.|.|TRBJ1-2|TRBV5-1
CASRGDGDYGYTF
TGCGCCAGCAGGGGGGACGGGGACTATGGCTACACCTTC
>.|.|TRBJ1-5|TRBV14
CASSQFGGNQPQHF
TGTGCCAGCAGCCAATTTGGGGGAAATCAGCCCCAGCATTTT
>.|.|TRBJ1-2|TRBV20-1
CSATPAGGYTF
TGCAGTGCTACACCGGCGGGTGGCTACACCTTC
>.|.|TRBJ2-2|TRBV11-3
CASSSPRGELFF
TGTGCCAGCAGCTCCCCAAGAGGGGAGCTGTTTTTT
>.|.|TRBJ1-4|TRBV7-9
CASDRFATNEKLFF
TGTGCCAGTGACAGATTTGCAACTAATGAAAAACTGTTTTTT
>.|.|TRBJ2-1|TRBV7-2
CASSLGPARAQFF
TGTGCCAGCAGCCTGGGACCAGCAAGGGCGCAGTTCTTC
>.|.|TRBJ2-2|TRBV2
CASSDQLGTGELFF
TGTGCCAGCAGTGATCAACTAGGAACCGGGGAGCTGTTTTTT
>TRBD2|.|TRBJ2-3|TRBV11-2
CASSRDYPPDTQYF
TGTGCCAGCAGCCGGGACTACCCCCCAGATACGCAGTATTTT
>.|.|TRBJ2-2|TRBV6-6
CASRGISQNTGELFF
TGTGCCAGCAGGGGAATATCACAGAACACCGGGGAGCTGTTTTTT
>TRBD2|.|TRBJ2-4|TRBV4-3
CASSLGLAGDIQYF
TGCGCCAGCAGCCTGGGACTAGCAGGCGACATTCAGTACTTC
>.|once|TRBJ2-5|TRBV5-1
CASSSGTYMKETQYF
TGCGCCAGCAGCTCCGGGACCTACATGAAGGAGACCCAGTACTTC
>TRBD1|.|TRBJ1-2|TRBV6-1
CASSEKGNRGRFGYTF
TGTGCCAGCAGTGAAAAAGGGAACAGGGGACGATTCGGCTACACCTTC
>.|.|TRBJ2-1|TRBV19
CVSSIGLMLEYNEQFF
TGTGTCAGTAGTATAGGGTTAATGTTAGAATACAATGAGCAGTTCTTC
>TRBD2|.|TRBJ2-1|TRBV7-7
CASSLAGTGGQSEQFF
TGTGCCAGCAGCTTAGCTGGAACGGGGGGGCAATCTGAGCAGTTCTTC
>.|.|TRBJ1-2|TRBV29-1
CSVGQGLNYGYTF
TGCAGCGTTGGGCAGGGCCTTAACTATGGCTACACCTTC
>.|once|TRBJ1-5|TRBV2
CASRIVGANQPQHF
TGTGCCAGCAGAATAGTGGGGGCTAATCAGCCCCAGCATTTT
>.|.|TRBJ1-2|TRBV28
CASSPPGYGYTF
TGTGCCAGCAGTCCCCCGGGCTATGGCTACACCTTC
>.|.|TRBJ2-3|TRBV7-3
CASSPSGPPDTQYF
TGTGCCAGCAGCCCCTCCGGGCCTCCAGATACGCAGTATTTT